Many counts were recorded for the clone carrying this T cell receptor (beta chain). The sample belongs to a study of low-dose radiotherapy and immunotherapy resistance in tumors. Whole-study context: Treatment of Cohort 2 consisted of 1 Gy per fraction every two weeks, amounting to 13 Gy over 26 weeks. Patients were given intravenous nivolumab 240 mg every two weeks plus ipilimumab 1 mg/kg every six weeks. Starting cycle 1 day 1, oral aspirin 300 mg was given daily for four cycles.

Time point of the sample: before trial treatment. Advanced solid tumors lacking tumor-infiltrating lymphocytes were present in eligible patients. Trimming cost V 5 bases and J 4 bases, with 15 bases left between them. The V gene's germline CDR1 is SGHNT and CDR2 YENEEA. This CDR3 region has 15 residues. First-strand cDNA relied on TRAV- and TRBV-specific primers spanning alpha and beta chains. TCR amplification ran roughly 20 PCR cycles using constant-region and V-primer adapter primers. TCRdb passed the reads through MiXCR, listing each CDR3 protein once. The repertoire includes over 70,000 distinct CDR3 sequences, approximately 31% of them detected once, and over 8.5% sits in the top ten.

This TCR came from a female donor with ovarian cancer. This specimen consisted of PBMCs, obtained before treatment. The chain combines TRBV11-3 with TRBJ2-1; no clear D gene. CDR3 nucleotide sequence: TGTGCCAGCAGCCCAGGTGGTATAGTTTACAATGAGCAGTTCTTC. It codes for CASSPGGIVYNEQFF.